These T cell receptor beta chains were read from a single sample in a study of T cells generated in artificial thymic organoids. TCRdb itself ran the 5' RACE reads through MiXCR, one entry per CDR3 protein. This sample carries 7,500 to 9,000 distinct CDR3 sequences, around 17% of them seen once, and the ten largest clones take 1.4% to 1.5%. What was sequenced was naive CD8+ T cells from the thymus. The receptors were sampled from a human donor who gave cord blood stem cells for thymic organoid culture, a cardiac surgery patient who gave postnatal thymus, or a blood donor (not recorded which). The CDR3 runs from the conserved cysteine through the conserved F or W. A D gene is named only where the DNA matches it firmly. A clone size is listed for some rows: how often the clone was seen (once, few, many), or a class if it is expanded.

d_gene	abundance	v_gene	j_gene	CDR3aa	CDR3nt
NA	few	TRBV3-1	TRBJ2-7	CASSQDRSPTYEQYF	TGTGCCAGCAGCCAAGACAGATCCCCTACCTACGAGCAGTACTTC
NA	NA	TRBV9	TRBJ1-3	CASSGSSGINAEYMGIYF	TGTGCCAGCAGCGGAAGCAGTGGTATCAACGCAGAGTACATGGGGATATATTTT
NA	many	TRBV3-1	TRBJ2-2	CASSQVVNTGELFF	TGTGCCAGCAGCCAAGTCGTGAACACCGGGGAGCTGTTTTTT
NA	medium-sized	TRBV12-3/TRBV12-4	TRBJ2-3	CASSFWTSTDTQYF	TGTGCCAGCAGTTTCTGGACTAGCACAGATACGCAGTATTTT
NA	medium-sized	TRBV19	TRBJ1-2	CASSTSGTAGNGYTF	TGTGCCAGTAGTACGTCCGGGACGGCTGGGAATGGCTACACCTTC
TRBD1	NA	TRBV9	TRBJ1-2	CASSGGPGTDESYGYTF	TGTGCCAGCTCTGGGGGGCCCGGGACAGATGAATCCTATGGCTACACCTTC
TRBD1	medium-sized	TRBV6-5	TRBJ2-1	CASSKHRGNEQFF	TGTGCCAGCAGTAAGCACAGGGGGAATGAGCAGTTCTTC
NA	many	TRBV4-1	TRBJ2-6	CASSQVGETGANVLTF	TGCGCCAGCAGCCAAGTTGGGGAAACTGGGGCCAACGTCCTGACTTTC
TRBD1	NA	TRBV18	TRBJ2-5	CASSPRDRGLLETQYF	TGTGCCAGCTCACCCCGGGACAGGGGGCTTCTGGAGACCCAGTACTTC
TRBD2	many	TRBV11-2	TRBJ2-7	CASSYHRGTTFDEQYF	TGTGCCAGCAGCTATCACCGCGGGACTACTTTCGACGAGCAGTACTTC
NA	NA	TRBV10-3	TRBJ1-1	CAISGAPELDTEAFF	TGTGCCATCAGTGGGGCCCCGGAGTTGGACACTGAAGCTTTCTTT
TRBD1	NA	TRBV5-1	TRBJ2-1	CASSLAWTGLYNEQFF	TGCGCCAGCAGCTTGGCCTGGACAGGGCTTTACAATGAGCAGTTCTTC
NA	medium-sized	TRBV12-3/TRBV12-4	TRBJ2-3	CASSSWVESADTQYF	TGTGCCAGCAGTTCGTGGGTGGAATCCGCAGATACGCAGTATTTT
NA	few	TRBV15	TRBJ1-5	CATNKHTIYVGNQPQHF	TGTGCCACAAACAAACACACCATCTATGTGGGCAATCAGCCCCAGCATTTT
NA	NA	TRBV10-1	TRBJ2-7	CASRISGSYEQYF	TGCGCCAGCAGGATATCAGGGTCCTACGAGCAGTACTTC
NA	NA	TRBV30	TRBJ2-1	CAWSVLADNEQFF	TGTGCCTGGAGTGTACTGGCCGATAATGAGCAGTTCTTC
NA	NA	TRBV5-8	TRBJ2-7	CASSQYPSVEQYF	TGTGCCAGCAGCCAGTACCCCAGCGTCGAGCAGTACTTC
TRBD1	few	TRBV4-1	TRBJ2-7	CASSPGTGDNEQYF	TGCGCCAGCAGCCCGGGGACAGGGGATAACGAGCAGTACTTC
NA	many	TRBV12-3/TRBV12-4	TRBJ1-1	CASSLGGGTEAFF	TGTGCCAGCAGTTTGGGGGGTGGTACTGAAGCTTTCTTT
TRBD2	NA	TRBV5-1	TRBJ2-1	CTSSLAVGVPFLAVNYNEQFF	TGCACCAGCAGCTTGGCCGTCGGGGTGCCTTTTCTAGCGGTCAACTACAATGAGCAGTTCTTC
TRBD1	many	TRBV29-1	TRBJ1-1	CSVEVPTGNGFF	TGCAGCGTTGAAGTTCCGACAGGGAACGGTTTCTTT
NA	medium-sized	TRBV4-3	TRBJ2-7	CASSQDWPTPSYEQYF	TGCGCCAGCAGCCAAGATTGGCCCACACCCTCCTACGAGCAGTACTTC
TRBD1	medium-sized	TRBV4-1	TRBJ1-1	CASSSGQGAVTEAFF	TGCGCCAGCAGCTCCGGACAGGGGGCCGTCACTGAAGCTTTCTTT
TRBD1	NA	TRBV6-5	TRBJ1-2	CASSYGTDYGYTF	TGTGCCAGCAGTTACGGGACAGACTATGGCTACACCTTC